Shown below are 12 T cell receptor beta chains from a single sample sequenced in a study of blood T cell repertoires in COVID-19. The data were produced by immunoSEQ multiplex PCR, yet TCRdb's version contains in-frame clones alone and is incomplete. The sample has approximately 210,000 clones; roughly 82% are singletons. Material for sequencing was PBMCs or T cells enriched from blood (not recorded which). Receptors originate from a middle-aged man who had recovered from COVID-19.

The J gene is TRBJ1-1, the V gene TRBV29-1, with 8 bases lining up with TRBD1. Losses at the gene ends were 5 bases for V and 6 bases for J; bases not matched to a gene: 2. Germline CDR1 and CDR2: SQVTM and ANQGSEA. This CDR3 has 11 residues. The DNA of the CDR3 is TGCAGCGTTCACAGGGGGGCTGAAGCTTTCTTT. This gives the protein CSVHRGAEAFF.

This sequence joins TRBV6-5 and TRBJ1-4, with D hard to call. V gave up 8 bases and J gave up 6 bases, with 16 bases separating them. This CDR3 comprises 14 residues. CDR1 and CDR2 from the germline V gene are MNHEY and SVGAGI. The CDR3 region is CASRPRTLDEKLFF. In DNA, the CDR3 is TGTGCCAGCCGTCCTAGGACTCTGGATGAAAAACTGTTTTTT.

This sequence joins TRBV5-6 and TRBJ1-1, with 10 bases identical to TRBD1. V lost 4 bases and J lost 11; bases outside the gene matches: 8. Germline CDR1 reads SGHDT; CDR2 reads YYEEEE. There are 13 residues in the CDR3. CDR3 nucleotide sequence: TGTGCCAGCAGCGCTGGGACAGGGGATCATGCTTTCTTT. It encodes CASSAGTGDHAFF.

This sequence joins TRBV21-1 and TRBJ1-5; TRBD1, the table's D call, was not compared with the DNA. TRBV21-1 is a pseudogene locus. This CDR3 has 16 amino acids. CDR3 protein: CASDGTASCSNQPQHF. Here the CDR3 DNA reads TGTGCCAGCGATGGGACAGCCTCCTGTAGCAATCAGCCCCAGCATTTT.

CDR3 residues: CASSSGGSVWNEQFF. CDR3 nucleotide sequence: TGTGCCAGCAGTTCTGGCGGGAGTGTTTGGAATGAGCAGTTCTTC. The chain is built from TRBV6-5 and TRBJ2-1; 7 bases agree with TRBD2. The germline CDR1 and CDR2 sequences are MNHEY and SVGAGI. CDR3 length equals 15 residues. The ends lost 4 bases at V and 7 bases at J; junction bases unmatched: 10.

This chain links TRBV7-2 with TRBJ2-5, with TRBD2 matching 8 bases. CDR1 and CDR2 (germline): SGHTA, FQGNSA. The CDR3 is 14 amino acids. V trimming: 4 bases; J trimming: 5 bases; junction bases outside the gene matches: 6. The CDR3 loop reads CASSSTSGWETQYF. For the CDR3, the DNA is TGTGCCAGCAGCTCTACTAGCGGATGGGAGACCCAGTACTTC. Looking up the rest from reference TRBV7-2 and TRBJ2-5 gives the full variable domain: GAGVSQSPSNKVTEKGKDVELRCDPISGHTALYWYRQSLGQGLEFLIYFQGNSAPDKSGLPSDRFSAERTGGSVSTLTIQRTQQEDSAVYLCASSSTSGWETQYFGPGTRLLVL.

The chain combines TRBV18 with TRBJ1-2; D gene uncertain. Trimming took 9 bases from V and 2 from J, leaving 16 bases between them. The germline V gene encodes CDR1 KGHSH and CDR2 LQKENI. This CDR3 contains 14 residues. The CDR3 DNA sequence: TGTGCCAGTGTTAAAGAAGACTTCAACTATGGCTACACCTTC. Its translation: CASVKEDFNYGYTF. Drawing the rest from reference TRBV18 and TRBJ1-2, the complete variable domain is NAGVMQNPRHLVRRRGQEARLRCSPMKGHSHVYWYRQLPEEGLKFMVYLQKENIIDESGMPKERFSAEFPKEGPSILRIQQVVRGDSAAYFCASVKEDFNYGYTFGSGTRLTVV.

This clone was seen a few times. V usage is TRBV5-8 and J usage is TRBJ1-5; 10 nucleotides align to TRBD1. This CDR3 spans 14 amino acids. V trimming: 3 bases; J trimming: 6 bases; junction bases outside the gene matches: 3. CDR1 is SGHTS, CDR2 YDEGEE, per germline. The CDR3 here is CASSSGTGVQPQHF. CDR3 nucleotide sequence: TGTGCCAGCAGCTCCGGGACAGGGGTTCAGCCCCAGCATTTT. The full variable domain, completed using reference TRBV5-8 and TRBJ1-5, is EAGVTQSPTHLIKTRGQQATLRCSPISGHTSVYWYQQALGLGLQFLLWYDEGEERNRGNFPPRFSGRQFPNYSSELNVNALELEDSALYLCASSSGTGVQPQHFGDGTRLSIL.

The chain employs TRBV28 and TRBJ2-7; 12 bases align to TRBD1. V dropped 2 bases and J dropped 5; count of bases not matched to a gene: 7. Germline V CDR1 and CDR2: MDHEN, SYDVKM. The CDR3 runs to 16 residues. This CDR3 is CASSLGGTGGIHEQYF. In DNA form, the CDR3 reads TGTGCCAGCAGTTTAGGAGGGACAGGGGGCATCCACGAGCAGTACTTC.

The chain is built from TRBV6-6 and TRBJ2-7; maybe TRBD2 (6 bases). CDR1 MNHNY and CDR2 SVGAGI come from the germline V gene (reference sequence). The CDR3 consists of 16 residues. V lost 6 bases and J 5 bases, leaving 23 bases between the germline ends. The CDR3 coding sequence is TGTGCCAGCAGCCACCTAGGAGGCGGGGCCCCGGACGAGCAGTACTTC. Protein: CASSHLGGGAPDEQYF.

The chain uses TRBV29-1 and TRBJ2-3, with 10 bases matching TRBD2. The germline gives CDR1 SQVTM, CDR2 ANQGSEA. CDR3 size: 14 residues. V was pared by 4 bases and J by 7 bases, with 8 bases of the junction left unmatched. As DNA, the CDR3 is TGCAGCGTTGTTGGTAGCGGGAGGCTCTATACGCAGTATTTT. It translates to CSVVGSGRLYTQYF.

Concerning this clone itself: The junction differs from germline at one of its ends, possibly a read error. This chain connects TRBV5-1 to TRBJ2-5; the D is unclear. CDR1 and CDR2 from the germline V gene are SGHRS and YFSETQ. The length of the CDR3 is 13 residues. The CDR3 DNA sequence: TGCGCCAGCAGCTTGGAGCCTCAAGAGGCCCAGTACTTC. This sequence encodes CASSLEPQEAQYF.